The following is a TCR beta chain sequence with its context. Its antigen is not known. The data originate from a study of cytomegalovirus exposure and HLA in healthy donors. With 6 bases removed from V and 1 base from J, the gap between germline ends came to 12 bases. The CDR3 is 14 residues long. Looked up from germline, CDR1 is ENHRY and CDR2 is SYGVKD. Use of 60 Vbeta and 13 Jbeta primers characterized the PCR. Per the authors' pipeline: There were 80 million or so unique TCR beta chains by a later count, and approximately 12 million of them were shared. Only in-frame clones appear in the TCRdb table, and some are missing; sequencing was by immunoSEQ multiplex PCR. The V and J calls and clone size come from that table; D and trimming were worked out from the DNA. The data show about 190,000 clones, roughly four fifths seen once. Study outcomes and limitations: Researchers reportedly found TCR beta sequences accurately predicted most subjects' HLA-A and HLA-B alleles. Trimming of TCR beta V- and J-genes showed a link, identified in a later analysis, to a missense DCLRE1C variant.

The sample consisted of PBMCs. The clonotype originates from a man aged 40-49 years in good health and CMV-seropositive. V gene TRBV10-3 combines with J gene TRBJ2-5, with D possibly being TRBD1 (6 bases). CDR3 protein: CAIRSDSFQETQYF. The CDR3 coding sequence is TGTGCCATCAGATCGGACAGTTTCCAAGAGACCCAGTACTTC.